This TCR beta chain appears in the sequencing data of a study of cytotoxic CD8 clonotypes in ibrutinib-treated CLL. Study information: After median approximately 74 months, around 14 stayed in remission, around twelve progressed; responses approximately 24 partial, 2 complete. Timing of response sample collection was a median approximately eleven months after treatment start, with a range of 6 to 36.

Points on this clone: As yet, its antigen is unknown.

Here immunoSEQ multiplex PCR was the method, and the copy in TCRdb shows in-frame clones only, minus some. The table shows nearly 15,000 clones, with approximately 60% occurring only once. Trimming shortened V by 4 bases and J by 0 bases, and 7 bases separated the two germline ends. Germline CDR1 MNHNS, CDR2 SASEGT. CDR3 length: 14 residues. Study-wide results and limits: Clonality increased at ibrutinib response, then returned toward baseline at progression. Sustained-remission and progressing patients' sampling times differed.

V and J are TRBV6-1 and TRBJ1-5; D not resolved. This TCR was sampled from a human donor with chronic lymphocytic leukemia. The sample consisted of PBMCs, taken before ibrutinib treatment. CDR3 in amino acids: CASSGVYSNQPQHF. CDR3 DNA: TGTGCCAGCAGTGGGGTATATAGCAATCAGCCCCAGCATTTT.